By sample fraction, the clone carrying this T cell receptor beta chain is medium-sized. The data were taken from a study of blood T cell repertoires in COVID-19. The CDR3 covers 14 residues. V was trimmed by 0 bases and J by 6 bases, leaving 9 bases between them. CDR1 is SGDLS, CDR2 YYNGEE, per germline. As processed by the authors: It was from reference gene primer amplification that nucleated cell counts were estimated. TCRdb keeps only in-frame clones here, not all; method: immunoSEQ multiplex PCR. V, J and clone size reflect that table, while D and trimming were determined from the DNA. The table has under 75,000 clones, around 90% seen once.

The receptor's source is a man aged 50 to 60 with active COVID-19. Material for sequencing was peripheral blood. V is TRBV9 and J is TRBJ2-2; D is unresolved. The CDR3 region has the DNA TGTGCCAGCAGCGTAGCAGGTTCACCCGGGGAGCTGTTTTTT. This codes for CASSVAGSPGELFF.